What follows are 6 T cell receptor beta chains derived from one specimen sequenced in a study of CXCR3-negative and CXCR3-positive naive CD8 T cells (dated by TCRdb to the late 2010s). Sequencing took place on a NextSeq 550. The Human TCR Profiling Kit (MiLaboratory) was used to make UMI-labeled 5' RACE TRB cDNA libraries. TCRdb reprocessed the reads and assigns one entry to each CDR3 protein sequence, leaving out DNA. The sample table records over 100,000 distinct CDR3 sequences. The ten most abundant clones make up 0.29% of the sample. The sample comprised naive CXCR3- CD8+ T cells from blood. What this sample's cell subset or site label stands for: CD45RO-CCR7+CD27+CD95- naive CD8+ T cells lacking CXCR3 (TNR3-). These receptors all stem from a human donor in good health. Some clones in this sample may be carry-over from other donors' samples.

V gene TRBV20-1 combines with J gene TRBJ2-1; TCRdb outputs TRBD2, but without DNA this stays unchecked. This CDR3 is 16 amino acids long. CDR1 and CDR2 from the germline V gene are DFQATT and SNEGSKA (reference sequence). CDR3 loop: CSARVAAGGTYNEQFF.

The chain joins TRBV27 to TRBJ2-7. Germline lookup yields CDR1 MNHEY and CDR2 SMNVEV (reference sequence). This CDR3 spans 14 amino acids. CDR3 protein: CASSTLSQAYEQYF.

CDR3 amino acids: CASSQSAFQETQYF. V is TRBV3-1 and J is TRBJ2-5. From germline, CDR1 is LGHDT and CDR2 YNNKEL (reference sequence). The CDR3 runs to 14 residues.

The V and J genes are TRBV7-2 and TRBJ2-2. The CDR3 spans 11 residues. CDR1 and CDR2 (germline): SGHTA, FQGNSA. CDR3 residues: CASRIIGELFF.

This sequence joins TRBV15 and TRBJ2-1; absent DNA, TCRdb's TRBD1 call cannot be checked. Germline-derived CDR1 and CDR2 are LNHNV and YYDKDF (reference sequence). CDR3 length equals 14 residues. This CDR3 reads CATSLTGNYNEQFF.

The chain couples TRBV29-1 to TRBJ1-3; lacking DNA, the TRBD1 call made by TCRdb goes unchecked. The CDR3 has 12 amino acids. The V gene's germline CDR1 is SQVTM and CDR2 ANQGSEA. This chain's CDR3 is CSAQGAGNTIYF.